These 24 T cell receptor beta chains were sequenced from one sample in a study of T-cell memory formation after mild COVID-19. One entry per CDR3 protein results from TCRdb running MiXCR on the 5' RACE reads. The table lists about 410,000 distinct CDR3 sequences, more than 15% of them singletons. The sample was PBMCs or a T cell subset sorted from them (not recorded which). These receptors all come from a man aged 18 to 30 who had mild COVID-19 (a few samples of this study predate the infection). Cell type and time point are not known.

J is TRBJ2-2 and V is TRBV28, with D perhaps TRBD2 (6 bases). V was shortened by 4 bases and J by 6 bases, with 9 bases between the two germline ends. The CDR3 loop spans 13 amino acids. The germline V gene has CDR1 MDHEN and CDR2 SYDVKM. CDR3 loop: CASSSGLSGELFF. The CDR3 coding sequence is TGTGCCAGCAGTTCGGGACTTTCCGGGGAGCTGTTTTTT. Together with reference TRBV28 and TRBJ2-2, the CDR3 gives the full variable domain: DVKVTQSSRYLVKRTGEKVFLECVQDMDHENMFWYRQDPGLGLRLIYFSYDVKMKEKGDIPEGYSVSREKKERFSLILESASTNQTSMYLCASSSGLSGELFFGEGSRLTVL.

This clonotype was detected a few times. CDR3 coding DNA: TGCGCCAGCAGCCCGGGACAGATCTCGGGTGAAGCTTTCTTT. It specifies CASSPGQISGEAFF. V and J are TRBV5-1 and TRBJ1-1; 7 bases fit TRBD1. Germline V gene data show CDR1 as SGHRS and CDR2 as YFSETQ. After removal of 4 bases from V and 7 bases from J, the junction contained 10 bases not matched to a gene. The CDR3 sequence is 14 residues long.

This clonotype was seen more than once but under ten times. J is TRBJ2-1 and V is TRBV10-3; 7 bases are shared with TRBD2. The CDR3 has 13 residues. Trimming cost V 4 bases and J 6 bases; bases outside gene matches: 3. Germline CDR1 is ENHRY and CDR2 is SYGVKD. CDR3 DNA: TGTGCCATCAGTGCGGGGGGTTTCAATGAGCAGTTCTTC. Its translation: CAISAGGFNEQFF.

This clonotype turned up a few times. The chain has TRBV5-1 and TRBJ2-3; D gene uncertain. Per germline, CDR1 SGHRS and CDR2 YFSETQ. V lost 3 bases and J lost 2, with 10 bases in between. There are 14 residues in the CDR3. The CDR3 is CASSSGPPTDTQYF. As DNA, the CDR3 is TGCGCCAGCAGCTCCGGGCCCCCCACAGATACGCAGTATTTT. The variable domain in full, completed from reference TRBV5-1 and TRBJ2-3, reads KAGVTQTPRYLIKTRGQQVTLSCSPISGHRSVSWYQQTPGQGLQFLFEYFSETQRNKGNFPGRFSGRQFSNSRSEMNVSTLELGDSALYLCASSSGPPTDTQYFGPGTRLTVL.

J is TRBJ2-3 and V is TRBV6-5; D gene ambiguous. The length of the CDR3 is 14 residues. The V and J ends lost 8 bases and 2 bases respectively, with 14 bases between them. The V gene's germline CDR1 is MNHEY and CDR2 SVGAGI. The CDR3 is CASARSQLTDTQYF. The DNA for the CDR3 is TGTGCCAGCGCCCGGAGTCAGCTCACAGATACGCAGTATTTT.

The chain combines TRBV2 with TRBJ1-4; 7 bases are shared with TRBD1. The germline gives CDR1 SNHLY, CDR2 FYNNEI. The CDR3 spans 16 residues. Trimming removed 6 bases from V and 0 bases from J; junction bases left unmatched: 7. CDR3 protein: CASSGQASSTNEKLFF. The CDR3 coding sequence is TGTGCCAGCAGCGGACAGGCTTCGTCAACTAATGAAAAACTGTTTTTT.

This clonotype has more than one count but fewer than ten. The CDR3 sequence is CASRPLAGGYNEQFF. In DNA form, the CDR3 reads TGCGCCAGCAGACCCTTAGCGGGGGGCTACAATGAGCAGTTCTTC. V usage is TRBV5-1 and J usage is TRBJ2-1; 10 nucleotides match TRBD2. The V gene's germline CDR1 is SGHRS and CDR2 YFSETQ. The CDR3 runs to 15 residues. V lost 5 bases, J lost 3 bases, and 5 bases stayed unmatched.

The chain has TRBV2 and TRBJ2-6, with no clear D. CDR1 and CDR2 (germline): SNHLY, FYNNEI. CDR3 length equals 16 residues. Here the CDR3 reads CATPGRKKSGANVLTF. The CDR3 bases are TGTGCTACACCAGGACGGAAAAAGTCTGGGGCCAACGTCCTGACTTTC.

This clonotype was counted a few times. CDR3 sequence reads: CASSVEGGPQETQYF. CDR3 DNA: TGTGCCAGCAGCGTGGAAGGGGGGCCCCAAGAGACCCAGTACTTC. The genes are TRBV9 and TRBJ2-5; possibly TRBD1 or TRBD2 for D (6 bases each). CDR1 and CDR2 from the germline V gene are SGDLS and YYNGEE. CDR3 length equals 15 residues. Between the trimmed V and J ends, which lost 2 bases and 1 base, there was a span of 12 bases.

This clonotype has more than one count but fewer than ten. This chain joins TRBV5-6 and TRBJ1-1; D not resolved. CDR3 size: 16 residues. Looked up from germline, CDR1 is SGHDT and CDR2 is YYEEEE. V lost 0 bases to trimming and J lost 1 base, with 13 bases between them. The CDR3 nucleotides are TGTGCCAGCAGCTTGGGGCCCCGGAGAGCGAACACTGAAGCTTTCTTT. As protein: CASSLGPRRANTEAFF.

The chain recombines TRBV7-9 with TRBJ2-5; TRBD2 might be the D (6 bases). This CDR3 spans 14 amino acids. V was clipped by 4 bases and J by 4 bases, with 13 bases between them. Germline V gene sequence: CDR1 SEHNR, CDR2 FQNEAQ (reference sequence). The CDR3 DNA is TGTGCCAGCAGCTCCCCGGAGGGGTCAGAGACCCAGTACTTC. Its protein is CASSSPEGSETQYF.

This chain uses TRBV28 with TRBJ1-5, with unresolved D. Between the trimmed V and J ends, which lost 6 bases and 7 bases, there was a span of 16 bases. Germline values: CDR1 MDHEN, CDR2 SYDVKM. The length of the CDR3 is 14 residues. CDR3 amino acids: CASRGWSGIQPQHF. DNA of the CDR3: TGTGCCAGCAGGGGGTGGTCGGGGATACAGCCCCAGCATTTT.

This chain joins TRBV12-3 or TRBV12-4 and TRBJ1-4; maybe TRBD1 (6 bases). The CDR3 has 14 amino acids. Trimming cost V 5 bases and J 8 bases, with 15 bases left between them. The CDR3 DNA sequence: TGTGCCAGCAGTGAGGGGGGTTACGTAGAAAAACTGTTTTTT. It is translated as CASSEGGYVEKLFF.

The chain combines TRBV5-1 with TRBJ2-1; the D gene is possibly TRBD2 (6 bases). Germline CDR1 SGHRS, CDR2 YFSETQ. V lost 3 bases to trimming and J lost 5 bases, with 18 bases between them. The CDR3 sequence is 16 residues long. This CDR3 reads CASSSLLAPADNEQFF. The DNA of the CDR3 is TGCGCCAGCAGCTCCTTACTAGCCCCGGCGGACAATGAGCAGTTCTTC.

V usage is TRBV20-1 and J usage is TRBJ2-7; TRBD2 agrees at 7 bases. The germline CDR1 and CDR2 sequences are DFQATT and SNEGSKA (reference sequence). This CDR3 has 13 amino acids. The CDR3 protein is CSARGAGPLEKYV. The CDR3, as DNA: TGCAGTGCTAGAGGAGCGGGACCCCTCGAGAAGTACGTC.

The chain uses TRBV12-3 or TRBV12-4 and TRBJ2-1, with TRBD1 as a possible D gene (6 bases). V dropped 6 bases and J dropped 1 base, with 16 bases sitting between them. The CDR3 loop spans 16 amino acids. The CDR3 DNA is TGTGCCAGCAGGGACGAAGGGGACATATCCTACAATGAGCAGTTCTTC. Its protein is CASRDEGDISYNEQFF.

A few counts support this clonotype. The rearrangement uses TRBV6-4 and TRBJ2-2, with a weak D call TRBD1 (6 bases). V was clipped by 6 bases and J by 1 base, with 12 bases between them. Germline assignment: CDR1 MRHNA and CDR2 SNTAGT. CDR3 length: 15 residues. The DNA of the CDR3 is TGTGCCAGCAGCCGGACAGACATGAACACCGGGGAGCTGTTTTTT. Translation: CASSRTDMNTGELFF.

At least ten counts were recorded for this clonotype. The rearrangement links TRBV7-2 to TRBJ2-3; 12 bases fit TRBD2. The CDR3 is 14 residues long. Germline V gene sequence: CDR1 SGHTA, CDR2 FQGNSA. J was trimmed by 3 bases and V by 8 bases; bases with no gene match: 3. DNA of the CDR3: TGTGCCAGCCTGACTAGCGGGGGAACAGATACGCAGTATTTT. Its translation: CASLTSGGTDTQYF.

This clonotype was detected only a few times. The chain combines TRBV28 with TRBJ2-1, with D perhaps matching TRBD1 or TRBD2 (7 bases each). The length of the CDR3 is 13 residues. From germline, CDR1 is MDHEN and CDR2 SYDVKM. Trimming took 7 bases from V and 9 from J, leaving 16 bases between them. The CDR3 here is CASNGRQGGEQFF. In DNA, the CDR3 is TGTGCCAGCAACGGGAGGCAGGGGGGTGAGCAGTTCTTC.

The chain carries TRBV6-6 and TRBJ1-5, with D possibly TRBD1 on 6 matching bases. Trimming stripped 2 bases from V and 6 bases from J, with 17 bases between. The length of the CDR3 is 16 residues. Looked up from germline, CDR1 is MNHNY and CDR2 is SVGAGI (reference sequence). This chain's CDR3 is CASSYAGGAPPQPQHF. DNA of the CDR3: TGTGCCAGCAGTTACGCTGGGGGGGCGCCGCCTCAGCCCCAGCATTTT.

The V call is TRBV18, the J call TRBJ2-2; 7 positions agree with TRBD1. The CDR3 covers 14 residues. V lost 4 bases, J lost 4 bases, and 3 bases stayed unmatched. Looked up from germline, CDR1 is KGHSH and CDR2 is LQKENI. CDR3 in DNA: TGTGCCAGCTCACAGGGGGCGCCCACCGGGGAGCTGTTTTTT. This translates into CASSQGAPTGELFF.

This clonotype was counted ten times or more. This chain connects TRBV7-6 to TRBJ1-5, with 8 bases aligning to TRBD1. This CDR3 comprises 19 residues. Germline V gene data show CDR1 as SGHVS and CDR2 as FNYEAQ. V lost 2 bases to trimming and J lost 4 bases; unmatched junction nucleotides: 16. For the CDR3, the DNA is TGTGCCAGCAGCTTACCGGGACAGGTGACGGGATGGGGGAATCAGCCCCAGCATTTT. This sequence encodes CASSLPGQVTGWGNQPQHF.

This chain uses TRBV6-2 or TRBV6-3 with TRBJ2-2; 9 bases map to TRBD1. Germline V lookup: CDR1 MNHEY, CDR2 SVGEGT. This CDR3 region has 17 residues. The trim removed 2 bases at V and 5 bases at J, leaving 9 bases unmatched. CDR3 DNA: TGTGCCAGCAGTTACCCCCGGACAGGGGAGTTTACCGGGGAGCTGTTTTTT. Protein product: CASSYPRTGEFTGELFF.

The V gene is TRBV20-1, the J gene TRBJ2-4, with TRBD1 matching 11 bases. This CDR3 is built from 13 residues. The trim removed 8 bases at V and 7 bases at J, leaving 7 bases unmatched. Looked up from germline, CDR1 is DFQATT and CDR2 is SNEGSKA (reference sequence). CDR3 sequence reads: CSLRDRGVNIQYF. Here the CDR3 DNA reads TGCAGTCTCCGGGACAGGGGGGTGAACATTCAGTACTTC.